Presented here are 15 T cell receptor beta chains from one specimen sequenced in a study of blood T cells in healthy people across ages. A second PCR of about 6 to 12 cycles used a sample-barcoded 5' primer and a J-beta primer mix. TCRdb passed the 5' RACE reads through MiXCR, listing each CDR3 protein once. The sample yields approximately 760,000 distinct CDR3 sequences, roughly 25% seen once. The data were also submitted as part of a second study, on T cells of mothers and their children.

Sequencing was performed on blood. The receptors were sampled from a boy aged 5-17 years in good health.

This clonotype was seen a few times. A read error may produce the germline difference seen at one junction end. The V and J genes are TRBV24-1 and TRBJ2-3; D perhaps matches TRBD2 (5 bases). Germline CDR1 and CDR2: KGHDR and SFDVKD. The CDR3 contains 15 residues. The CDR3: CATSDVGPSTDTQYF. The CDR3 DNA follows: TGTGCCACCAGTGATGTGGGCCCTAGCACAGATACGCAGTACTTT.

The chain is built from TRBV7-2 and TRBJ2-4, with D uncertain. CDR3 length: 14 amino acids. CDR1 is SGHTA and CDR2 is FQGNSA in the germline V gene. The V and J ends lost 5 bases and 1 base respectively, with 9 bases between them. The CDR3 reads CASSSRGAKNIQYF. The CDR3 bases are TGTGCCAGCAGCAGCCGAGGCGCCAAAAACATTCAGTACTTC.

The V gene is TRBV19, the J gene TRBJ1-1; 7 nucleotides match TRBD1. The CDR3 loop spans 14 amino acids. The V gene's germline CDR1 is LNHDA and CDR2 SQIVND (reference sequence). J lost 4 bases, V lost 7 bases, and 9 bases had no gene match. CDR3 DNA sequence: TGTGCCAGTACCAGGGGGTTTGCTAGCACTGAAGCTTTCTTT. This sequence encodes CASTRGFASTEAFF.

CDR3 in DNA: TGCAGCGTCGAAACCCAGTTGGTGGGGATCGATGAGCAGTTCTTC. It encodes CSVETQLVGIDEQFF. The rearrangement links TRBV29-1 to TRBJ2-1; D remains unclear. This CDR3 region has 15 residues. V gave up 6 bases and J gave up 8 bases, with 23 bases separating them. The germline V gene has CDR1 SQVTM and CDR2 ANQGSEA.

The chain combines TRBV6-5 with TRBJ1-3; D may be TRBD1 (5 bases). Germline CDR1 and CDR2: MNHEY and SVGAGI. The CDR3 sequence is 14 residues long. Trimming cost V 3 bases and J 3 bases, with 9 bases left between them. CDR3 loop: CASSYTGGGNTIYF. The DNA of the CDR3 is TGTGCCAGCAGTTATACAGGAGGTGGAAACACCATATATTTT.

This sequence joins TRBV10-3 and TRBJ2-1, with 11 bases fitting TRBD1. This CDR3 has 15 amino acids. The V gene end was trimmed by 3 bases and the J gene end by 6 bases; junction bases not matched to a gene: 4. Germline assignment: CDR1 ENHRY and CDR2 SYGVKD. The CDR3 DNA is TGTGCCATCAGTGACGGGACAGGGGGAGGCAATGAGCAGTTCTTC. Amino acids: CAISDGTGGGNEQFF.

This CDR3 reads CASSYSSGPDAINLRGYDEQFF. CDR3 coding DNA: TGTGCCAGCAGTTACTCCAGCGGACCCGATGCGATCAACCTTAGGGGATATGATGAGCAGTTCTTC. The chain recombines TRBV6-2 or TRBV6-3 with TRBJ2-1, with D possibly called TRBD1 or TRBD2 (5 bases each). From germline, CDR1 is MNHEY and CDR2 SVGEGT. The CDR3 length is 22 residues. V lost 0 bases and J lost 8, with 35 bases in between.

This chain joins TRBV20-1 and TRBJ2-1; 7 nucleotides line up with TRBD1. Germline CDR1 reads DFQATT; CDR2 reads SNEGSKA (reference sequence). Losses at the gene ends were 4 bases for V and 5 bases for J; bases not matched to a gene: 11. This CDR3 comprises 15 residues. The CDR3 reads CSATELGQIDNEQFF. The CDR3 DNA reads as TGCAGTGCTACTGAATTGGGACAGATAGACAATGAGCAGTTCTTC.

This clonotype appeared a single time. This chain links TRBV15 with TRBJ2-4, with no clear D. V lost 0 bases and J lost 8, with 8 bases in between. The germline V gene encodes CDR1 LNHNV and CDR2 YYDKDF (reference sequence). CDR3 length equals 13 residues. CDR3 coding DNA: TGTGCCACCAGCAGAGACAGGATAGACATTCAGTACTTC. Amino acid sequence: CATSRDRIDIQYF.

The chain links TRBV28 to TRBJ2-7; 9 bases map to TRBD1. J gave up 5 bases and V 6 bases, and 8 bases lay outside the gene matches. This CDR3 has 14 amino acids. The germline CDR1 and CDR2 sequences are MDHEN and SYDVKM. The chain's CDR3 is CASSARDRVDEQYF. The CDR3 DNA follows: TGTGCCAGCAGCGCGCGGGACAGGGTCGACGAGCAGTACTTC.

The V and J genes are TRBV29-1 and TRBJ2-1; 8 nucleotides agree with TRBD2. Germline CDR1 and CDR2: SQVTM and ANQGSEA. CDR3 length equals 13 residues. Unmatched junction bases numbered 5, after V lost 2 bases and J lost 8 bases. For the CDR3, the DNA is TGCAGCGTTGAACTAGCGGGTGGCTATGAGCAGTTCTTC. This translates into CSVELAGGYEQFF.

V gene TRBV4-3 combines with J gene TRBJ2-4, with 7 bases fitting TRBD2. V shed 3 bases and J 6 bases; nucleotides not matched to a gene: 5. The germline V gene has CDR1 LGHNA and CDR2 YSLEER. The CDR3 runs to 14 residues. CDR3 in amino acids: CASSHRGDGNIQYF. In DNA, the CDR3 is TGCGCCAGCAGCCACCGGGGGGACGGAAACATTCAGTACTTC.

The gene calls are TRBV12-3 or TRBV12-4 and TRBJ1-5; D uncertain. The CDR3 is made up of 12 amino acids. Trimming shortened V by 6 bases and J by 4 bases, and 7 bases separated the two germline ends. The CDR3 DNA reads TGTGCCAGCAGCGGTATAAATCAGCCCCAGCATTTT. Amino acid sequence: CASSGINQPQHF.

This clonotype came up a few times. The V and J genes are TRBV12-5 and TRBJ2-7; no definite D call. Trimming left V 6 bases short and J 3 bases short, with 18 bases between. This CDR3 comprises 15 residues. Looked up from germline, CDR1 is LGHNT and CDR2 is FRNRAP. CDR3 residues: CASGSPAYRLYEQYF. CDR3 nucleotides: TGTGCTAGTGGCTCGCCAGCTTACCGCCTCTACGAGCAGTACTTC.

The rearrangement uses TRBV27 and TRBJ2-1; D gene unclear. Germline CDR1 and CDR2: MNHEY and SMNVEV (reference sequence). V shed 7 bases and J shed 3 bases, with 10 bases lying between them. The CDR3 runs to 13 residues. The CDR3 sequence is CASMGLIYNEQFF. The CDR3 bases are TGTGCCAGCATGGGGTTGATCTACAATGAGCAGTTCTTC.